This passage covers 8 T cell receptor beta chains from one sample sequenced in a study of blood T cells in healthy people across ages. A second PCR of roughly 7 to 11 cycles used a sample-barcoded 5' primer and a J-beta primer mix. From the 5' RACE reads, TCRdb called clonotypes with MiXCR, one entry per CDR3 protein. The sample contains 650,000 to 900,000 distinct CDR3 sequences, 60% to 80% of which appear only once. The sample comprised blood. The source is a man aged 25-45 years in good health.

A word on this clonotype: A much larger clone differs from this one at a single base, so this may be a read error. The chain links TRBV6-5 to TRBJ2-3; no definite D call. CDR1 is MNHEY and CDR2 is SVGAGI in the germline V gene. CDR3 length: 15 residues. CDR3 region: CAISYSLRSTDTQYF. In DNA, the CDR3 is TGTGCCATCAGTTACTCGCTCCGGAGCACAGATACGCAGTATTTT.

The chain's CDR3 is CASSYSAGANTGELFF. DNA for the CDR3: TGTGCCAGCAGTTACTCAGCAGGGGCGAACACCGGGGAGCTGTTTTTT. J is TRBJ2-2 and V is TRBV6-5, with D possibly matching TRBD1 (6 bases). Trimming took 0 bases from V and 0 from J, leaving 8 bases between them. CDR3 length: 16 residues. CDR1 is MNHEY, CDR2 SVGAGI, per germline.

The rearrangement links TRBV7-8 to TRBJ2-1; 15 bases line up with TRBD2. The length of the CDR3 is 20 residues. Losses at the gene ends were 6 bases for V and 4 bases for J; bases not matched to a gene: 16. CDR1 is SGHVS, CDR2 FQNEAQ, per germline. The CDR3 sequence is CASRFPAGLAGGQTYNEQFF. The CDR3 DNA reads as TGTGCCAGCAGATTTCCCGCCGGACTAGCGGGGGGGCAGACATACAATGAGCAGTTCTTC.

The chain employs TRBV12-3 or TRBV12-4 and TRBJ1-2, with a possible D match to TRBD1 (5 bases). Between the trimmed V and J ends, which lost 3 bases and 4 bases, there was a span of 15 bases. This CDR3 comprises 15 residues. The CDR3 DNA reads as TGTGCCAGCAGTTTGGGGCAGGGAGGTCTCTATGGCTACACCTTC. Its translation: CASSLGQGGLYGYTF.

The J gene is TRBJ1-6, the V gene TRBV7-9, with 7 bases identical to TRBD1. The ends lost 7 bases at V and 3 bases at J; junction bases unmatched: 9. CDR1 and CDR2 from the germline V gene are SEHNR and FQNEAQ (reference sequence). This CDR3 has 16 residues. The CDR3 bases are TGTGCCAGCACCCGACAGGGAGCCGGCTATAATTCACCCCTCCACTTT. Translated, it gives CASTRQGAGYNSPLHF.

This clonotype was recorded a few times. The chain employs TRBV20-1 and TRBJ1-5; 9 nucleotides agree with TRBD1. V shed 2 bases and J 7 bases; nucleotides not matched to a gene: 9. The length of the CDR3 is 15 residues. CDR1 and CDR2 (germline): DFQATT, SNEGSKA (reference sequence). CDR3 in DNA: TGCAGTGCTAGATCCAGGGACAGGGAAGGGCAGCCCCAGCATTTT. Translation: CSARSRDREGQPQHF.

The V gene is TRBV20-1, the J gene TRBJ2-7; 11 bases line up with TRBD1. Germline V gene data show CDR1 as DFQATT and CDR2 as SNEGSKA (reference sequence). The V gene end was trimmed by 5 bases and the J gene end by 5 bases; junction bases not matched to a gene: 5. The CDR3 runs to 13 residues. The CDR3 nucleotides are TGCAGTGCTCCCCGGGACAGGGGGGACGAGCAGTACTTC. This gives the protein CSAPRDRGDEQYF.

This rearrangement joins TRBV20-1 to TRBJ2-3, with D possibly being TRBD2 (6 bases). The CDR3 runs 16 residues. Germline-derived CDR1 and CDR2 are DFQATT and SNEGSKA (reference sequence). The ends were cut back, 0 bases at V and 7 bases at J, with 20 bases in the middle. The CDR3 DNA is TGCAGTGCTAGAGAGACCGGGACTGGTATCATGTATACGCAGTATTTT. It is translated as CSARETGTGIMYTQYF.